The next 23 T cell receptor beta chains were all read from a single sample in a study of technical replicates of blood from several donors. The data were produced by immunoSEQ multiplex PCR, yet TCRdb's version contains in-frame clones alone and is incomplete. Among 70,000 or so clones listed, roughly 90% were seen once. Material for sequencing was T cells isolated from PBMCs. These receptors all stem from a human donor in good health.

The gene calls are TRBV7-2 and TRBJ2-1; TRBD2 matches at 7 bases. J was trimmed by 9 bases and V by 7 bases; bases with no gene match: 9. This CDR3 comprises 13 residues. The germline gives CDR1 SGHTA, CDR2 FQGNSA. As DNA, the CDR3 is TGTGCCAGCACCCCTTTAGCGGGCCCTGAGCAGTTCTTC. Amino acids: CASTPLAGPEQFF.

This chain's CDR3 is CAWSVRVGDEKLFF. The CDR3 region has the DNA TGTGCCTGGAGTGTACGAGTGGGCGATGAAAAACTGTTTTTT. The chain is built from TRBV30 and TRBJ1-4; D ambiguous. Germline CDR1 GTSNPN, CDR2 SVGIG (reference sequence). V was shortened by 0 bases and J by 6 bases, with 11 bases between the two germline ends. There are 14 residues in the CDR3. The variable domain in full, completed from reference TRBV30 and TRBJ1-4, reads SQTIHQWPATLVQPVGSPLSLECTVEGTSNPNLYWYRQAAGRGLQLLFYSVGIGQISSEVPQNLSASRPQDRQFILSSKKLLLSDSGFYLCAWSVRVGDEKLFFGSGTQLSVL.

The chain's CDR3 is CASSYSGTGIEKLFF. CDR3 in DNA: TGTGCCAGCAGTTACTCCGGGACAGGGATTGAAAAACTGTTTTTT. This chain links TRBV6-5 with TRBJ1-4, with 9 positions matching TRBD1. V lost 0 bases, J lost 7 bases, and 3 bases stayed unmatched. The germline gives CDR1 MNHEY, CDR2 SVGAGI. CDR3 size: 15 residues.

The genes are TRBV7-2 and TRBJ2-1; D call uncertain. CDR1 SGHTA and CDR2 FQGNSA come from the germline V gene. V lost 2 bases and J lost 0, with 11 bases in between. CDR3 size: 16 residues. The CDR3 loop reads CASSLRTLSSYNEQFF. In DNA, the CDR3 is TGTGCCAGCAGCTTAAGAACCTTGAGCTCCTACAATGAGCAGTTCTTC.

CDR3 region: CATGQNREKLFF. The CDR3 bases are TGTGCCACCGGACAAAATCGTGAAAAACTGTTTTTT. This chain links TRBV6-6 with TRBJ1-4; TRBD1 is a possible D gene (5 bases). This CDR3 comprises 12 residues. With 10 bases removed from V and 7 bases from J, the gap between germline ends came to 13 bases. Germline CDR1 and CDR2: MNHNY and SVGAGI (reference sequence).

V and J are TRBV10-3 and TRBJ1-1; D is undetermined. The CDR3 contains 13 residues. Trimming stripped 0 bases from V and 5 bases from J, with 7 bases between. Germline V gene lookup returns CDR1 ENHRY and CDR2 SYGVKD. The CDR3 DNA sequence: TGTGCCATCAGTGAGTCCTTGTTAACTGAAGCTTTCTTT. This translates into CAISESLLTEAFF.

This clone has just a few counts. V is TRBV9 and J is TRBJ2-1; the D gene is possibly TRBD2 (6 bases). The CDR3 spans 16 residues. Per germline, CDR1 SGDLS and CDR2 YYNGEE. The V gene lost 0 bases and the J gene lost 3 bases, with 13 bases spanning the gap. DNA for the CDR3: TGTGCCAGCAGCGTAGGGGCTAGCGAACTCTACAATGAGCAGTTCTTC. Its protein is CASSVGASELYNEQFF.

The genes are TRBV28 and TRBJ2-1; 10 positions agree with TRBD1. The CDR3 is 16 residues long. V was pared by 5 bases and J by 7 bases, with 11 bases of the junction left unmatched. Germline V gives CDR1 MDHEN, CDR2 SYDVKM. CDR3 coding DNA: TGTGCCAGCAGTCTTCCGGAGACAGGGGGCTGGAATGAGCAGTTCTTC. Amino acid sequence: CASSLPETGGWNEQFF. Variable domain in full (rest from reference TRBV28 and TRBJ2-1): DVKVTQSSRYLVKRTGEKVFLECVQDMDHENMFWYRQDPGLGLRLIYFSYDVKMKEKGDIPEGYSVSREKKERFSLILESASTNQTSMYLCASSLPETGGWNEQFFGPGTRLTVL.

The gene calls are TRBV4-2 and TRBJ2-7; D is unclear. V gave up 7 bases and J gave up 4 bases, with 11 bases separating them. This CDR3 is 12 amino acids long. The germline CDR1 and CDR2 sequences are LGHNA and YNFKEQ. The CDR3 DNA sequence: TGTGCCAGCAACCACGGCAGGTACGAGCAGTACTTC. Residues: CASNHGRYEQYF.

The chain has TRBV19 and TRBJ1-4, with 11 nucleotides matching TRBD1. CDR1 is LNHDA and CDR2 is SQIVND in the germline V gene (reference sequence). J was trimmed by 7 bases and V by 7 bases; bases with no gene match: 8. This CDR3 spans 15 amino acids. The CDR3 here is CASTDWGTGGEKLFF. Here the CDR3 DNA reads TGTGCCAGTACCGACTGGGGGACAGGGGGTGAAAAACTGTTTTTT.

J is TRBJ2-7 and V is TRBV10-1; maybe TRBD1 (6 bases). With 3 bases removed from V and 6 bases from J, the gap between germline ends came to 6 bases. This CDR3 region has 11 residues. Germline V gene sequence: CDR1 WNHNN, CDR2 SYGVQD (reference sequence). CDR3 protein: CASSEGGEQYF. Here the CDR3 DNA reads TGCGCCAGCAGTGAAGGGGGCGAGCAGTACTTC.

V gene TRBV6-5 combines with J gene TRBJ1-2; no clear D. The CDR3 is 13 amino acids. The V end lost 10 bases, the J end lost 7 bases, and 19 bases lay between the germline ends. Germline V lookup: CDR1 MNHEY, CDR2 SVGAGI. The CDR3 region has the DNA TGTGCCACCAGCCTCAGACAAGGTATTGGCTACACCTTC. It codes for CATSLRQGIGYTF.

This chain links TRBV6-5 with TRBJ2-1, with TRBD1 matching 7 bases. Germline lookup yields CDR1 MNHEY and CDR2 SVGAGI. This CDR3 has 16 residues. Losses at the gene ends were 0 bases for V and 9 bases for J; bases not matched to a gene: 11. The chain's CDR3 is CASSYSLRGRRSEQFF. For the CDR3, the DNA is TGTGCCAGCAGTTACTCGTTAAGGGGGCGCCGCAGTGAGCAGTTCTTC.

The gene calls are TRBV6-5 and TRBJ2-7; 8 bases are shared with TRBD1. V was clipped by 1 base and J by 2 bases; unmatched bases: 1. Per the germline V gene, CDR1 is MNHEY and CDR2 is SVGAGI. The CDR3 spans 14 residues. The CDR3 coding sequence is TGTGCCAGCAGTTACTTGGGACAGGCCTACGAGCAGTACTTC. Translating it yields CASSYLGQAYEQYF.

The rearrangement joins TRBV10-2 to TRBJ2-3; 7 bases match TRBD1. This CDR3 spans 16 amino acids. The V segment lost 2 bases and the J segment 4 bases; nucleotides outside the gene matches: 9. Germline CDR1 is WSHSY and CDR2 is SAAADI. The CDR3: CASSENRDSSSDTQYF. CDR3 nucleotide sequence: TGCGCCAGCAGTGAGAACCGGGACAGCAGTTCAGATACGCAGTATTTT.

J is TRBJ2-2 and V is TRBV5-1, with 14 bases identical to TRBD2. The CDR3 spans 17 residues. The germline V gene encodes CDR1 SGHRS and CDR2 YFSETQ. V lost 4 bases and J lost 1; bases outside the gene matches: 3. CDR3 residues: CASSTGLAGVNTGELFF. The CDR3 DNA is TGCGCCAGCAGCACGGGACTAGCGGGAGTGAACACCGGGGAGCTGTTTTTT.

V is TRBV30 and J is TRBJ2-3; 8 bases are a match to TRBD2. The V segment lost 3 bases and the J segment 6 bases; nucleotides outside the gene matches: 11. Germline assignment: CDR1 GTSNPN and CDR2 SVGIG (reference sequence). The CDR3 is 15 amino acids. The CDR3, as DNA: TGTGCCTGGAGCGGACCTAGCGGGCTCAAGGATACGCAGTATTTT. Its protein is CAWSGPSGLKDTQYF.

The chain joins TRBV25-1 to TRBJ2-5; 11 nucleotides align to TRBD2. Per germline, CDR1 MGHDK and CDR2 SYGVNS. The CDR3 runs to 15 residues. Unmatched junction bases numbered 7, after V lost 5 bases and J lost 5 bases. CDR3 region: CASSLSGRAGETQYF. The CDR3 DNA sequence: TGTGCCAGCAGTCTTAGCGGGAGGGCCGGTGAGACCCAGTACTTC.

Here the CDR3 reads CASSLSIGGPEAFF. DNA of the CDR3: TGTGCCAGCAGTTTATCGATAGGGGGTCCTGAAGCTTTCTTT. The V call is TRBV27, the J call TRBJ1-1, with D tentatively TRBD1 (6 bases). V dropped 0 bases and J dropped 6 bases, with 11 bases sitting between them. There are 14 residues in the CDR3. The germline gives CDR1 MNHEY, CDR2 SMNVEV (reference sequence).

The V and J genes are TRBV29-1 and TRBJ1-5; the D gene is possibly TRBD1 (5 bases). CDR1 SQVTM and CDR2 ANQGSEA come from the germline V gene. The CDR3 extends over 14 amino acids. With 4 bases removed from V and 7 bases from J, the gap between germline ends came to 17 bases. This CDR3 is CSVAPAGVGQPQHF. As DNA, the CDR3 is TGCAGCGTTGCCCCTGCGGGGGTCGGGCAGCCCCAGCATTTT.

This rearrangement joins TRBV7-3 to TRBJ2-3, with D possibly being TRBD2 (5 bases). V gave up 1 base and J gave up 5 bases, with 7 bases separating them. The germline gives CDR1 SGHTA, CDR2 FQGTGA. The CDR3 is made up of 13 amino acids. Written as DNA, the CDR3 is TGTGCCAGCAGCTTAAGCGGGCGAGATACGCAGTATTTT. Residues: CASSLSGRDTQYF.

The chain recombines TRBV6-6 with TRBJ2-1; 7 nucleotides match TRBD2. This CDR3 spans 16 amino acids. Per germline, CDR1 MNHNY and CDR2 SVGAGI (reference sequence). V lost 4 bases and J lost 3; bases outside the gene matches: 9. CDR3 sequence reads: CASSSPVASGYNEQFF. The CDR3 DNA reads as TGTGCCAGCAGTTCCCCGGTGGCTAGCGGCTACAATGAGCAGTTCTTC.

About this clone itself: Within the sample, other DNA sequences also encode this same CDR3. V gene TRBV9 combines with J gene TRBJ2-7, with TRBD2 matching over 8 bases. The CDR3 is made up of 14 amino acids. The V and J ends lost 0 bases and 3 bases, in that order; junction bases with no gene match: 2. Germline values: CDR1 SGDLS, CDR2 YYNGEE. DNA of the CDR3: TGTGCCAGCAGCGTAGGCCTAGCGGGCTACGAGCAGTACTTC. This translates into CASSVGLAGYEQYF. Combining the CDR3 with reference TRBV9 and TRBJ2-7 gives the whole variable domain DSGVTQTPKHLITATGQRVTLRCSPRSGDLSVYWYQQSLDQGLQFLIQYYNGEERAKGNILERFSAQQFPDLHSELNLSSLELGDSALYFCASSVGLAGYEQYFGPGTRLTVT.